What follows is one T cell receptor beta chain and its context. TCRdb's table, derived via immunoSEQ multiplex PCR, lists solely in-frame clones and lacks some. Of approximately 81,000 clones listed, about 88% are singletons. The source of the sample is a study of blood T cell repertoires in COVID-19. Whole-study context: The origin of the acute and convalescent COVID-19 samples was the United States, Italy and Spain. Nucleic acid was either cDNA or gDNA, and it came from T cells, B-cell-depleted T cells, or PBMCs.

The CDR3 runs 14 residues. The V gene lost 3 bases and the J gene lost 5 bases, with 14 bases spanning the gap. Germline V lookup: CDR1 LGHDT, CDR2 YNNKEL (reference sequence). The chain is built from TRBV3-1 (or the pseudogene TRBV3-2) and TRBJ2-7, with D possibly being TRBD1 (5 bases). Sequencing was done on a sample of peripheral blood. The receptor was isolated from a man in his 70s with active or convalescent COVID-19. As DNA, the CDR3 is TGTGCCAGCAGCCAGAGCTGGGGCGAGGACGAGCAGTACTTC. Translation gives CASSQSWGEDEQYF.